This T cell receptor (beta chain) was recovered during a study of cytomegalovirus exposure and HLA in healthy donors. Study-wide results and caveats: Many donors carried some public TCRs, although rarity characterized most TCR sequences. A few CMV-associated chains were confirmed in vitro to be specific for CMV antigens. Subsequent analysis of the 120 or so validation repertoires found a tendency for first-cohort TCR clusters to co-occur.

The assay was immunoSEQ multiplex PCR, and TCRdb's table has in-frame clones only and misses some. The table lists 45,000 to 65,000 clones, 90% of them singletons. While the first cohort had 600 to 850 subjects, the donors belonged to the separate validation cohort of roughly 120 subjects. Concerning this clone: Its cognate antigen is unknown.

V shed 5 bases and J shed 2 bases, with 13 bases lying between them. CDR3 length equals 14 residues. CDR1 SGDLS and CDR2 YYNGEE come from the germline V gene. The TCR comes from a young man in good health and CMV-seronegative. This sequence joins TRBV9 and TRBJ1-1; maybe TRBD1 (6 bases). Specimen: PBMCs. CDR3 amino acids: CASRNIRGNTEAFF. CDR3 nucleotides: TGTGCCAGCAGAAACATCAGGGGTAACACTGAAGCTTTCTTT.